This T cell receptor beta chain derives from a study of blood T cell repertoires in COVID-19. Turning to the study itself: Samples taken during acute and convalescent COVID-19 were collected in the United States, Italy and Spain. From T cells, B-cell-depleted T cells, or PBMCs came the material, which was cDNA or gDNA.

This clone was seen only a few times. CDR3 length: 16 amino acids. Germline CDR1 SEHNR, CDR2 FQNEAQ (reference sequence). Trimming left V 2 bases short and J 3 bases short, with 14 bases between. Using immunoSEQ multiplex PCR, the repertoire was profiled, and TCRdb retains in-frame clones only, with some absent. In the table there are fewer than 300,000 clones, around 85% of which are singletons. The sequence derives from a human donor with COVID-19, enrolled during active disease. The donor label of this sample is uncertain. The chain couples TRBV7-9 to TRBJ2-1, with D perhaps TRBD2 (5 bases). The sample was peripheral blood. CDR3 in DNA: TGTGCCAGCAGCTTACTTCTAGCCCATAGCTACAATGAGCAGTTCTTC. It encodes CASSLLLAHSYNEQFF.